This TCR beta chain derives from a study of T cells in Graves' hyperthyroidism and ophthalmopathy. Together with thyroid ultrasound, orbital computed tomography, serum thyroxine and TRAb, clinical symptoms were used for diagnoses. RNA transcripts provided the source from which TCR beta CDR3 regions were amplified. The TCR CDR3 first-round RT-PCR relied on the HTBI primer set. One entry per CDR3 protein, called by TCRdb with MiXCR from the multiplex PCR reads. The profile shows 400,000 to 600,000 distinct CDR3 sequences, around 15% of them singletons. This clonotype came up many times. V lost 11 bases and J lost 2; bases outside the gene matches: 5. The CDR3 contains 12 residues. Germline lookup yields CDR1 MDHEN and CDR2 SYDVKM.

The clonotype originates from a woman in her twenties or thirties with Graves' ophthalmopathy. Sequencing was performed on blood. The gene calls are TRBV28 and TRBJ1-2; 7 bases fit TRBD1. The CDR3 spells CAAGQTNYGYTF. CDR3 coding DNA: TGTGCCGCGGGACAGACGAACTATGGCTACACCTTC.